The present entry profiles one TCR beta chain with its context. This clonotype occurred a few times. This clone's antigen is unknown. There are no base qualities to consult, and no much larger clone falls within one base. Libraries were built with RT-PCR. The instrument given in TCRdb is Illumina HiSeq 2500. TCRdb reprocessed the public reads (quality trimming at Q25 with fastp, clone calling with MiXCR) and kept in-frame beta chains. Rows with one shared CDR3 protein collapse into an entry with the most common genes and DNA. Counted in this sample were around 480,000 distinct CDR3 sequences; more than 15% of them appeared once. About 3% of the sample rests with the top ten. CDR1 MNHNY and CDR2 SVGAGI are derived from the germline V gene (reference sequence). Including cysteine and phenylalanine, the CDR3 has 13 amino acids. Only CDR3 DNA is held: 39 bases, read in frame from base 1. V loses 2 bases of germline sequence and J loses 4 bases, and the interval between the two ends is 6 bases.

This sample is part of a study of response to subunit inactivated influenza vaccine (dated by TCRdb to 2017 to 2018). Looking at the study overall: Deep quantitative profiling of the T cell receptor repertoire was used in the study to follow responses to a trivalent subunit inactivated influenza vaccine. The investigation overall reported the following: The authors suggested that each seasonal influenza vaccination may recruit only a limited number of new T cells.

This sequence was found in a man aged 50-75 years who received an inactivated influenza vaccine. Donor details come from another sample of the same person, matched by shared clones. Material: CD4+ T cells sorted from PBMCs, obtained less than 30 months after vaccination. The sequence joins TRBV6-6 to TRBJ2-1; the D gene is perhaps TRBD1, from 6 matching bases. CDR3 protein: CASSYTGYNEQFF. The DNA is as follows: TGTGCCAGCAGTTACACAGGGTACAATGAGCAGTTCTTC.